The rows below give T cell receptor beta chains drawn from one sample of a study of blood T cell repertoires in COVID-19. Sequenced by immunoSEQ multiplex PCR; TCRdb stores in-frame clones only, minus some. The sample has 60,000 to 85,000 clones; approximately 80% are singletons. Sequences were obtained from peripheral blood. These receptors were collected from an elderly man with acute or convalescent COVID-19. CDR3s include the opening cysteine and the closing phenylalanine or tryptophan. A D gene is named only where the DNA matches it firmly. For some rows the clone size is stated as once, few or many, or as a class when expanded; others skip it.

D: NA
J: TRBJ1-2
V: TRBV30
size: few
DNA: TGTGCCTGGAGTTTTACCGGGACTGCCTACACCTTC
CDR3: CAWSFTGTAYTF

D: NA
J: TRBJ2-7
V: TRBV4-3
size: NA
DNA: TGCGCCAGCAGCCAAGAACCAGGGGCTGAGCAGTACTTC
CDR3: CASSQEPGAEQYF

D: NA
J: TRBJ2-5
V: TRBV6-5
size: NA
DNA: TGTGCCAGCACCGCGTCCCCTAAAGAGACCCAGTACTTC
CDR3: CASTASPKETQYF

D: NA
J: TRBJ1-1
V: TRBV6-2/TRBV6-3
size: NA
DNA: TGTGCCAGCAGTTACCCGACAGAACAAGCTTTCTTT
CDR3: CASSYPTEQAFF

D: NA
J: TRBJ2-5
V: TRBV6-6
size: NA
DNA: TGTGCCAGCACCTCCCCCCAAGAGACCCAGTACTTC
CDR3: CASTSPQETQYF

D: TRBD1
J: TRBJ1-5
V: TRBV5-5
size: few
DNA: TGTGCCAGCAGTATCGGACAGGGGGCCGCACAGCCCCAGCATTTT
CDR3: CASSIGQGAAQPQHF

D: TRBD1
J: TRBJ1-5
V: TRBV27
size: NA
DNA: TGTGCCAGCGCCACAGGGGGCTCCGGCAATCAGCCCCAGCATTTT
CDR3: CASATGGSGNQPQHF

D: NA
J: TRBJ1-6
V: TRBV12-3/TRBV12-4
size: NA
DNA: TGTGCCAGCAGTTTACGGAATTCACCCCTCCACTTT
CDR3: CASSLRNSPLHF

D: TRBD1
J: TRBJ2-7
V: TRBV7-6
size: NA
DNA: TGTGCCAGCAGCTGGGGACAGGAATACGAGCAGTACTTC
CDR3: CASSWGQEYEQYF

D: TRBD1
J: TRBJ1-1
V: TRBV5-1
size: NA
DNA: TGCGCCAGCAGAGGGACAGGGCAGCTCGCTGAAGCTTTCTTT
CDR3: CASRGTGQLAEAFF

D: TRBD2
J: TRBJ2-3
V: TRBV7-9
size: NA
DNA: TGTGCCAGCAGCTTAAAGCGGGGGGGCACAGATACGCAGTATTTT
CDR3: CASSLKRGGTDTQYF

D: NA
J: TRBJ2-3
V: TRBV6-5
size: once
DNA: TGTGCCAGCAGCCAAAAGGGGCGGAATACGCAGTATTTT
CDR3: CASSQKGRNTQYF

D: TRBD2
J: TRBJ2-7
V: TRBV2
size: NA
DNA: TGTGCCGGGGGTAGGGGAGGGCCTACCTACGAGCAGTACTTC
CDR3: CAGGRGGPTYEQYF

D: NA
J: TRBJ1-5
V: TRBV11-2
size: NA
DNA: TGTGCCAGCAGCGAAGGAGATCAGCCCCAGCATTTT
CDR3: CASSEGDQPQHF

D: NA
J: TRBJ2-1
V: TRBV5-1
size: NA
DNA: TGCGCCAGCAGCGCCACAGGATACAATGAGCAGTTCTTC
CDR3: CASSATGYNEQFF

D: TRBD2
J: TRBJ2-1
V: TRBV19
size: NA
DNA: TGTGCCAGTAGTATAGATGCTAGCGGGAGTTCCAATGAGCAGTTCTTC
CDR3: CASSIDASGSSNEQFF

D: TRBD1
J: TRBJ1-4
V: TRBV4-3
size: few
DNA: TGCGCCAGCAGCCAAGACCATGGACAGGGGGCAGTAACTAATGAAAAACTGTTTTTT
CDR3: CASSQDHGQGAVTNEKLFF

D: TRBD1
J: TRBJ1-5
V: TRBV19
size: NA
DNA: TGTGCCAGTAGTATCCAGGGGGCACGGCAGCCCCAGCATTTT
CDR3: CASSIQGARQPQHF

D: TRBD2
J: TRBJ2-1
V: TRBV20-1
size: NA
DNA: TGCAGTGCTAGTATGGGACTAGCGGGAGGAGGTATTGAGCAGTTCTTC
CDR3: CSASMGLAGGGIEQFF

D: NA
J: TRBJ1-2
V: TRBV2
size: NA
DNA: TGTGCCAGCAGTCGGACTAACCGGAATGGCTACACCTTC
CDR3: CASSRTNRNGYTF

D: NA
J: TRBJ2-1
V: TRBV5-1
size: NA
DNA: TGCGCCAGCAGCCAAATAGCGGACTACAATGAGCAGTTCTTC
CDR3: CASSQIADYNEQFF

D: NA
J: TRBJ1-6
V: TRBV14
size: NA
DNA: TGTGCCAGCAGCTCGACCAGGGGAAGTGGTTCACCCCTCCACTTT
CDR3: CASSSTRGSGSPLHF

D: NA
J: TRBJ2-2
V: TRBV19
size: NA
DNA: TGTGCCAGTAGTTTTTCTCGAGGGACCGGGGAGCTGTTTTTT
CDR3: CASSFSRGTGELFF